The next 24 T cell receptor beta chains were all read from a single sample in a study of chemoradiotherapy in HPV16-positive cancers (dated by TCRdb to about 2022). The method behind the library was the immunoSEQ multiplex PCR assay. TCRdb stores this immuneACCESS table with in-frame sequences only. Part of the clones is absent; in the studies checked, under half of the shortfall reflects unresolved V genes, and no reason is known for the rest. In this sample the table shows more than 35,000 clones, 76% of which occur a single time. The ten largest make up about 4.8% of the sample. Sequencing used blood, obtained from a patient who underwent chemoradiotherapy. The origin of the receptors is a human donor with HPV-associated anogenital cancer.

There are a few counts of this clone. The chain couples TRBV5-4 to TRBJ2-7, with D possibly being TRBD1 (6 bases). Between the trimmed V and J ends, which lost 1 base and 5 bases, there was a span of 10 bases. Germline V gene sequence: CDR1 SGHNT, CDR2 YYREEE (reference sequence). This CDR3 has 13 amino acids. The chain's CDR3 is CASSLQGGNEQYF. In DNA form, the CDR3 reads TGTGCCAGCAGCTTGCAAGGGGGTAACGAGCAGTACTTC.

This clone occurred a few times. V and J are TRBV4-2 and TRBJ1-5; D is unclear. V dropped 0 bases and J dropped 6 bases, with 12 bases sitting between them. The V gene's germline CDR1 is LGHNA and CDR2 YNFKEQ. CDR3 length: 15 residues. CDR3 coding DNA: TGTGCCAGCAGCCAAGATAAGTGGGGTACTCAGCCCCAGCATTTT. Encoded protein: CASSQDKWGTQPQHF.

This sequence joins TRBV4-3 and TRBJ1-6; no reliable D call. The CDR3 consists of 16 residues. Trimming shortened V by 0 bases and J by 3 bases, and 9 bases separated the two germline ends. CDR1 is LGHNA and CDR2 is YSLEER in the germline V gene. CDR3 DNA sequence: TGCGCCAGCAGCCAAGATGGACTTAGCTATAATTCACCCCTCCACTTT. Its translation: CASSQDGLSYNSPLHF.

This clone was picked up a small number of times. The chain combines TRBV18 with TRBJ2-7; D is unresolved. Germline CDR1 and CDR2: KGHSH and LQKENI. The length of the CDR3 is 13 residues. V was shortened by 3 bases and J by 0 bases, with 6 bases between the two germline ends. CDR3 nucleotide sequence: TGTGCCAGCTCACCTTCCCCCTCCTACGAGCAGTACTTC. It is translated as CASSPSPSYEQYF.

The chain employs TRBV10-3 and TRBJ2-3; a weak D match, TRBD2 (5 bases). This CDR3 comprises 15 residues. Per germline, CDR1 ENHRY and CDR2 SYGVKD. Trimming pared 0 bases from V and 4 bases from J, leaving 11 bases between. CDR3 sequence reads: CAISESSVGPDTQYF. The CDR3 DNA reads TGTGCCATCAGTGAGTCTAGCGTGGGCCCAGATACGCAGTATTTT.

The chain couples TRBV4-1 to TRBJ2-2, with 7 bases identical to TRBD1. The germline V gene encodes CDR1 MGHRA and CDR2 YSYEKL. V was pared by 4 bases and J by 4 bases, with 6 bases of the junction left unmatched. The CDR3 spans 15 residues. The CDR3 DNA reads as TGCGCCAGCAGCCTCGGGACAGTCCTCACCGGGGAGCTGTTTTTT. Amino acid sequence: CASSLGTVLTGELFF.

The J gene is TRBJ2-7, the V gene TRBV9, with 9 positions matching TRBD2. CDR1 SGDLS and CDR2 YYNGEE come from the germline V gene. CDR3 length: 15 residues. Trimming took 5 bases from V and 0 from J; bases not matched to a gene: 6. The CDR3 DNA sequence: TGTGCCAGCAGTGAATTAGCGGGGGCCTCCTACGAGCAGTACTTC. It codes for CASSELAGASYEQYF.

J is TRBJ2-3 and V is TRBV5-4, with TRBD2 matching over 13 bases. Unmatched junction bases numbered 5, after V lost 4 bases and J lost 3 bases. Germline CDR1 is SGHNT and CDR2 is YYREEE (reference sequence). This CDR3 region has 16 residues. The DNA of the CDR3 is TGTGCCAGCAGCCTTCGACTAGCGGGGGGTACAGATACGCAGTATTTT. The encoded protein is CASSLRLAGGTDTQYF. The whole variable domain, remainder taken from reference TRBV5-4 and TRBJ2-3, is ETGVTQSPTHLIKTRGQQVTLRCSSQSGHNTVSWYQQALGQGPQFIFQYYREEENGRGNFPPRFSGLQFPNYSSELNVNALELDDSALYLCASSLRLAGGTDTQYFGPGTRLTVL.

The chain recombines TRBV7-8 with TRBJ1-5; D is undetermined. Germline-derived CDR1 and CDR2 are SGHVS and FQNEAQ. The ends were cut back, 5 bases at V and 4 bases at J, with 9 bases in the middle. This CDR3 comprises 13 residues. The CDR3 bases are TGTGCCAGCAGCATAGGGAGAAATCAGCCCCAGCATTTT. Its protein product is CASSIGRNQPQHF.

This chain joins TRBV25-1 and TRBJ2-3; D gene ambiguous. V was shortened by 0 bases and J by 0 bases, with 7 bases between the two germline ends. CDR3 length: 15 residues. Germline V gene data show CDR1 as MGHDK and CDR2 as SYGVNS. The CDR3 loop is CASSEYGTSTDTQYF. The CDR3 nucleotides read TGTGCCAGCAGTGAATATGGAACTAGCACAGATACGCAGTATTTT.

This rearrangement joins TRBV5-4 to TRBJ2-3; TRBD2 matches 9 bases. CDR1 is SGHNT, CDR2 YYREEE, per germline (reference sequence). The CDR3 length is 17 residues. V trimming: 1 base; J trimming: 2 bases; junction bases outside the gene matches: 8. The chain's CDR3 is CASSLRGSGGYTDTQYF. CDR3 DNA sequence: TGTGCCAGCAGCTTGAGAGGGAGCGGGGGGTACACAGATACGCAGTATTTT.

The table lists this clone with a count of one. The V and J genes are TRBV11-2 and TRBJ1-2; 7 bases agree with TRBD1. Germline-derived CDR1 and CDR2 are SGHAT and FQNNGV. V trimming: 4 bases; J trimming: 3 bases; junction bases outside the gene matches: 11. The CDR3 length is 16 residues. The DNA for the CDR3 is TGTGCCAGCAGCTCCTCCGGACAGGATATATACTATGGCTACACCTTC. This encodes CASSSSGQDIYYGYTF. Full variable domain (missing parts from reference TRBV11-2 and TRBJ1-2): EAGVAQSPRYKIIEKRQSVAFWCNPISGHATLYWYQQILGQGPKLLIQFQNNGVVDDSQLPKDRFSAERLKGVDSTLKIQPAKLEDSAVYLCASSSSGQDIYYGYTFGSGTRLTVV.

This chain uses TRBV2 with TRBJ1-3, with 7 bases identical to TRBD1. V lost 4 bases to trimming and J lost 0 bases; unmatched junction nucleotides: 9. In germline, CDR1 is SNHLY, CDR2 FYNNEI. CDR3 length: 17 amino acids. The CDR3 coding sequence is TGTGCCAGCAGTGCCCAGGGGGGGCCCTACTCTGGAAACACCATATATTTT. This translates into CASSAQGGPYSGNTIYF.

This clone was detected only once. The rearrangement uses TRBV5-1 and TRBJ1-1, with 7 nucleotides matching TRBD1. The germline CDR1 and CDR2 sequences are SGHRS and YFSETQ. After removal of 4 bases from V and 2 bases from J, the junction contained 8 bases not matched to a gene. The CDR3 extends over 15 amino acids. CDR3 amino acids: CASSITGQLNTEAFF. The CDR3 nucleotides read TGCGCCAGCAGCATAACGGGACAGTTAAACACTGAAGCTTTCTTT.

This sequence joins TRBV7-8 and TRBJ1-2, with a possible D match to TRBD1 (5 bases). This CDR3 is built from 14 residues. V lost 1 base and J lost 2, with 8 bases in between. The germline CDR1 and CDR2 sequences are SGHVS and FQNEAQ. Here the CDR3 reads CASSLVGENYGYTF. CDR3 DNA sequence: TGTGCCAGCAGCTTAGTGGGGGAAAACTATGGCTACACCTTC.

Points on this clone: The junction does not match germline at one end; this may be a read error. In the same sample, other DNA sequences code for this CDR3. The chain links TRBV7-2 to TRBJ1-1; a possible D gene is TRBD1 (6 bases). Germline loops: CDR1 SGHTA, CDR2 FQGNSA. The CDR3 extends over 17 amino acids. The CDR3 here is CASSLGGFGQMNTEAFF. The DNA for the CDR3 is TGTGCCAGCAGCTTAGGGGGTTTTGGACAGATGAACACTGAAGCCTTCTTT.

The genes are TRBV11-2 and TRBJ1-5; D is ambiguous. Germline V gives CDR1 SGHAT, CDR2 FQNNGV. This CDR3 contains 17 residues. Trimming stripped 5 bases from V and 1 base from J, with 18 bases between. Here the CDR3 reads CASSQAPGALSNQPQHF. CDR3 sequence (DNA): TGTGCCAGCAGCCAGGCCCCAGGTGCTCTAAGCAATCAGCCCCAGCATTTT.

The V gene is TRBV5-6, the J gene TRBJ1-1, with D perhaps matching TRBD1 (6 bases). The germline CDR1 and CDR2 sequences are SGHDT and YYEEEE. CDR3 size: 17 residues. V was cut by 3 bases and J by 5 bases, with 23 bases left in between. The CDR3 region is CASSSPPSGGRWTEAFF. DNA for the CDR3: TGTGCCAGCAGCTCGCCACCCAGCGGGGGGCGCTGGACTGAAGCTTTCTTT.

The chain recombines TRBV29-1 with TRBJ2-3; 8 bases are shared with TRBD1. The ends lost 4 bases at V and 7 bases at J; junction bases unmatched: 7. The CDR3 is 13 residues long. CDR1 is SQVTM and CDR2 is ANQGSEA in the germline V gene. The CDR3 here is CSVGTGSGNTQYF. As DNA, the CDR3 is TGCAGCGTTGGGACAGGGTCTGGTAATACGCAGTATTTT.

The gene calls are TRBV18 and TRBJ1-1; 7 bases align to TRBD1. Germline CDR1 is KGHSH and CDR2 is LQKENI. The J segment lost 3 bases and the V segment lost 1 base, leaving 11 bases of the junction unmatched. CDR3 length: 17 amino acids. The CDR3 DNA reads TGTGCCAGCTCACCACAAGACAGGGTCAGATTGGACACTGAAGCTTTCTTT. Translating gives CASSPQDRVRLDTEAFF.

The rearrangement links TRBV5-1 to TRBJ2-5; D not resolved. From germline, CDR1 is SGHRS and CDR2 YFSETQ. The CDR3 has 12 residues. V gave up 0 bases and J gave up 5 bases, with 5 bases separating them. CDR3 residues: CASSLAPETQYF. CDR3 in DNA: TGCGCCAGCAGCTTGGCCCCTGAGACCCAGTACTTC.

The genes are TRBV5-1 and TRBJ2-5; no clear D. Trimming took off 6 bases at V and 1 base at J, with 13 bases between the two ends. The CDR3 is 14 amino acids. Germline CDR1 reads SGHRS; CDR2 reads YFSETQ. The CDR3 DNA follows: TGCGCCAGCAACCCAACAGATTCCCAAGAGACCCAGTACTTC. It yields the protein CASNPTDSQETQYF.

This clone occurred a few times. V usage is TRBV4-1 and J usage is TRBJ1-5; no clear D. V was cut by 0 bases and J by 7 bases, with 16 bases left in between. Germline V gene lookup returns CDR1 MGHRA and CDR2 YSYEKL. There are 16 residues in the CDR3. The CDR3 DNA reads as TGCGCCAGCAGCCAAGATCTCGGCAATTATAGACAGCCCCAGCATTTT. This codes for CASSQDLGNYRQPQHF.

V usage is TRBV7-8 and J usage is TRBJ1-2; tentatively, D is TRBD1 (6 bases). The CDR3 is 15 residues long. V lost 5 bases and J lost 5, with 18 bases in between. Germline V lookup: CDR1 SGHVS, CDR2 FQNEAQ. In DNA, the CDR3 is TGTGCCAGCAGCCGAGGGGGGGGCGTATCATATGGCTACACCTTC. It codes for CASSRGGGVSYGYTF.